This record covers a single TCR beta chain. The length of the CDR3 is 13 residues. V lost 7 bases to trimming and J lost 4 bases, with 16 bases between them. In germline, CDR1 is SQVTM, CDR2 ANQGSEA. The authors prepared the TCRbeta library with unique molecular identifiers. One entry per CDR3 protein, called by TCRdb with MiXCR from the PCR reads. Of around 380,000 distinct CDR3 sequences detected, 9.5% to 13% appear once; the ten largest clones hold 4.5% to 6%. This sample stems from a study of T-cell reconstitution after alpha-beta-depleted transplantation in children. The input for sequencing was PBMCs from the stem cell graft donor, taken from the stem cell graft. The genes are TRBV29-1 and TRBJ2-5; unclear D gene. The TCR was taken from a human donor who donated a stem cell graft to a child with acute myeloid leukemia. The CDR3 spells CSALIGYGETQYF. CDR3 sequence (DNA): TGCAGCGCCCTCATCGGGTATGGAGAGACCCAGTACTTC.